The rows below give T cell receptor beta chains drawn from one sample of a study of beta chain features in type 1 diabetes. Profiled with immunoSEQ multiplex PCR; TCRdb holds only in-frame clones, not every one. This table holds roughly 310,000 clones, 9.5% to 12% found once. Sequencing was performed on naive CD4+ T cells from blood. Receptors originate from a woman in her thirties in good health. Each CDR3 is given with its conserved first and last residue. A D gene is named only where the DNA matches it firmly. The size entry is marked missing in some rows and otherwise reads once, few, many or a size class.

D gene	CDR3 length	clone size	V gene	J gene	CDR3 protein	CDR3 DNA
TRBD1	15	few	TRBV9	TRBJ1-2	CASSPHLGQDYGYTF	TGTGCCAGCAGCCCTCACCTTGGACAGGATTATGGCTACACCTTC
TRBD1	14	few	TRBV7-2	TRBJ2-3	CASSQGQGTVPQYF	TGTGCCAGCAGCCAGGGACAGGGTACCGTCCCGCAGTATTTT
TRBD1	15	few	TRBV6-5	TRBJ2-1	CASSRQGRLDNEQFF	TGTGCCAGCAGTCGACAGGGGAGACTGGACAATGAGCAGTTCTTC
TRBD1	16	few	TRBV18	TRBJ2-3	CASSPRTGTATDTQYF	TGTGCCAGCTCGCCAAGGACAGGGACCGCCACAGATACGCAGTATTTT
.	13	.	TRBV29-1	TRBJ2-7	CSVPGSGNDEQYF	TGCAGCGTACCTGGGTCAGGGAACGACGAGCAGTACTTC
TRBD1	13	.	TRBV19	TRBJ2-7	CASSEQGAREQYF	TGTGCCAGTAGTGAGCAGGGGGCGCGTGAGCAGTACTTC
TRBD1	17	.	TRBV5-6	TRBJ1-4	CASSFNQGARTNEKLFF	TGTGCCAGCAGCTTTAATCAGGGGGCGCGGACTAATGAAAAACTGTTTTTT
.	14	few	TRBV5-1	TRBJ2-2	CASSLASGTGELFF	TGCGCCAGCAGCTTGGCTTCAGGTACCGGGGAGCTGTTTTTT
.	13	few	TRBV29-1	TRBJ2-3	CSVESSHRDTQYF	TGCAGCGTTGAGAGCAGTCACAGAGATACGCAGTATTTT
.	15	few	TRBV9	TRBJ2-5	CASSVEEASWGTQYF	TGTGCCAGCAGCGTAGAGGAGGCTAGCTGGGGGACCCAGTACTTC
TRBD1	16	few	TRBV9	TRBJ2-2	CASSTHRDRNTGELFF	TGTGCCAGCAGCACCCACCGGGACAGGAACACCGGGGAGCTGTTTTTT
.	15	few	TRBV27	TRBJ2-3	CASSPLGLNTDTQYF	TGTGCCAGCAGTCCCTTGGGACTGAACACAGATACGCAGTATTTT
.	16	.	TRBV29-1	TRBJ1-5	CSVISDRGGGNQPQHF	TGCAGCGTTATTTCGGACAGAGGCGGTGGGAATCAGCCCCAGCATTTT
.	18	.	TRBV21-1	TRBJ2-4	CASSKDTSGILAKNIQYF	TGTGCCAGCAGCAAAGATACTAGCGGGATCCTAGCCAAAAACATTCAGTACTTC
TRBD1	14	.	TRBV7-3	TRBJ2-3	CASSSGQSTDTQYF	TGTGCCAGCAGTTCGGGACAGTCCACAGATACGCAGTATTTT
.	11	few	TRBV30	TRBJ2-7	CAWGTAYEQYF	TGTGCCTGGGGGACTGCCTACGAGCAGTACTTC
TRBD2	14	.	TRBV2	TRBJ2-1	CASRGTSGYNEQFF	TGTGCCAGCAGAGGGACTAGCGGCTACAATGAGCAGTTCTTC
TRBD2	17	few	TRBV4-1	TRBJ2-1	CASSLTLAGSSYNEQFF	TGCGCCAGCAGCCTTACTTTAGCGGGCAGCTCCTACAATGAGCAGTTCTTC
TRBD2	15	.	TRBV11-2	TRBJ2-1	CASSSISGRAGEQFF	TGTGCCAGCAGCTCGATAAGCGGGAGGGCCGGGGAGCAGTTCTTC
.	12	.	TRBV14	TRBJ2-7	CASSHYRYEQYF	TGTGCCAGCAGCCATTACAGGTACGAGCAGTACTTC
.	16	.	TRBV7-9	TRBJ1-1	CASSSEPGRGNTEAFF	TGTGCCAGCAGCTCCGAACCTGGCAGGGGAAACACTGAAGCTTTCTTT
.	13	few	TRBV7-2	TRBJ1-1	CASSLEVHLWAFF	TGTGCCAGCAGCTTAGAAGTTCACTTATGGGCTTTCTTT
TRBD1	13	few	TRBV5-4	TRBJ1-5	CASSLAGGQHQHF	TGTGCCAGCAGCTTGGCTGGGGGACAGCACCAGCATTTT
.	15	.	TRBV11-1	TRBJ2-4	CASSFDRLAKNIQYF	TGTGCCAGCAGCTTCGACAGACTAGCCAAAAACATTCAGTACTTC
.	16	.	TRBV19	TRBJ2-5	CASSAPLGSRVETQYF	TGTGCCAGTAGTGCCCCCCTTGGATCCCGGGTGGAGACCCAGTACTTC
TRBD1	15	few	TRBV7-2	TRBJ2-5	CASSSDRGTKETQYF	TGTGCCAGCAGCTCCGACAGGGGAACTAAAGAGACCCAGTACTTC
TRBD2	15	.	TRBV7-2	TRBJ2-3	CASSVSGRGTDTQYF	TGTGCCAGCAGCGTTAGCGGGAGGGGCACAGATACGCAGTATTTT
.	14	few	TRBV7-2	TRBJ2-7	CASSQTSFSYEQYF	TGTGCCAGCAGCCAGACTAGTTTTAGCTACGAGCAGTACTTC
.	15	.	TRBV7-7	TRBJ2-5	CASSPGVGGTETQYF	TGTGCTAGCAGCCCCGGAGTTGGTGGGACTGAGACCCAGTACTTC
TRBD1	14	.	TRBV6-6	TRBJ2-2	CASSYPRQGLELFF	TGTGCCAGCAGTTACCCCCGACAGGGATTGGAGCTGTTTTTT
.	16	.	TRBV7-9	TRBJ2-3	CASSLAGRGWTDTQYF	TGTGCCAGCAGCTTGGCAGGACGGGGTTGGACAGATACGCAGTATTTT
.	14	few	TRBV10-2	TRBJ1-5	CASSDRQGNQPQHF	TGCGCCAGCAGTGACCGACAGGGCAATCAGCCCCAGCATTTT
TRBD2	15	few	TRBV29-1	TRBJ2-3	CSASGTSSKTDTQYF	TGCAGCGCCTCCGGGACTAGCAGTAAGACAGATACGCAGTATTTT
TRBD1	16	.	TRBV19	TRBJ2-5	CASSKSTGELGETQYF	TGTGCCAGTAGCAAGTCGACAGGGGAGTTAGGAGAGACCCAGTACTTC
TRBD1	15	few	TRBV9	TRBJ2-7	CASSVSGQGASEQYF	TGTGCCAGCAGCGTTTCCGGACAGGGGGCGTCCGAGCAGTACTTC
TRBD2	16	few	TRBV7-6	TRBJ2-3	CASSLARGRAPDTQYF	TGTGCCAGCAGCTTAGCGCGTGGGAGGGCCCCAGATACGCAGTATTTT
.	16	few	TRBV7-6	TRBJ2-1	CASSSGSSEYWNEQFF	TGTGCCAGCAGCTCGGGGTCAAGCGAATACTGGAATGAGCAGTTCTTC
TRBD2	15	.	TRBV7-8	TRBJ2-3	CASTTSGRVTDTQYF	TGTGCCAGCACTACTAGCGGGAGGGTAACAGATACGCAGTATTTT
.	14	few	TRBV7-2	TRBJ1-1	CASSLEDGYTEAFF	TGTGCCAGCAGTTTGGAGGACGGCTACACTGAAGCTTTCTTT
.	13	.	TRBV7-9	TRBJ1-1	CASSLGQAMEAFF	TGTGCCAGCAGCTTAGGTCAGGCTATGGAAGCTTTCTTT